This TCR beta chain was sequenced in a study of metastatic and nonmetastatic thyroid tumors. Whole-study context: Samples came from malignant and benign thyroid patients, and repertoires were compared across blood and tumor or nodule tissue.

All patients were treatment-naive before thyroid surgery. CDR1 MRHNA and CDR2 SNTAGT come from the germline V gene. The CDR3 runs 14 residues. V lost 0 bases, J lost 1 base, and 3 bases lay in between. General observations from the study: Benign nodules reportedly had significantly lower TCR beta diversity than malignant thyroid tumors in blood and tumor.

In the authors' workflow: Clinicopathological groups differed in CDR3, with these differences serving to build a distant-metastasis classifier for papillary thyroid cancer. TCRdb re-called the PCR reads via MiXCR. V and J calls and clone size were set by TCRdb, not the authors. The sample includes about 14,000 clones, about 12% of them seen just once. In its sample, this clone is medium-sized. The antigen is undetermined. The chain has TRBV6-4 and TRBJ2-2; unclear D gene. This receptor was obtained from a female donor with papillary thyroid cancer or a benign thyroid nodule (not recorded which). Some clones in this sample may be carry-over from other donors' samples. Sequencing input: blood. The CDR3 region has the DNA TGTGCCAGCAGTGACTCGCTGAACACCGGGGAGCTGTTTTTT. Amino acid sequence: CASSDSLNTGELFF.